The 24 T cell receptor beta chains given below trace back to one sample, sequenced in a study of CD8+ T cells in alopecia areata. Following RNA extraction, reverse transcription yielded cDNA that acted as the sequencing template. Profiling relied on immunoSEQ multiplex PCR, and the TCRdb table lists in-frame clones only, not all of them. The data show some 170,000 clones, about 66% seen once. This specimen consisted of CD8+ T cells sorted from blood, obtained at week 0. The receptors here all came from a human donor with alopecia areata.

The J gene is TRBJ2-3, the V gene TRBV5-6, with unresolved D. The CDR3 consists of 12 residues. From germline, CDR1 is SGHDT and CDR2 YYEEEE. V lost 0 bases to trimming and J lost 6 bases, with 5 bases between them. CDR3 DNA sequence: TGTGCCAGCAGCTTGGGGGATGATACGCAGTATTTT. Protein product: CASSLGDDTQYF.

This clone was observed a few times. V is TRBV13 and J is TRBJ2-7; D not resolved. V was pared by 0 bases and J by 5 bases, with 11 bases between. Germline CDR1 is PRHDT and CDR2 is FYEKMQ (reference sequence). This CDR3 comprises 14 residues. CDR3 protein: CASSLGAGLNEQYF. CDR3 nucleotide sequence: TGTGCCAGCAGCTTAGGGGCAGGATTAAACGAGCAGTACTTC.

The chain links TRBV27 to TRBJ2-7; 7 nucleotides line up with TRBD1. The CDR3 has 16 residues. Germline lookup yields CDR1 MNHEY and CDR2 SMNVEV (reference sequence). V shed 5 bases, J shed 3 bases, and the junction held 13 bases outside the gene matches. The CDR3 DNA reads TGTGCCAGCAGTGAATACTACAGGGGAACCCACTACGAGCAGTACTTC. Its protein is CASSEYYRGTHYEQYF.

The count of this clone is one. This chain uses TRBV9 with TRBJ1-1; D remains ambiguous. Trimming removed 1 base at V and 1 base at J, with 14 bases between. The CDR3 loop spans 16 amino acids. Germline assignment: CDR1 SGDLS and CDR2 YYNGEE. The CDR3 spells CASSVNPGDPNTEAFF. The CDR3 region has the DNA TGTGCCAGCAGCGTAAATCCGGGAGACCCGAACACTGAAGCTTTCTTT.

This rearrangement joins TRBV15 to TRBJ1-5, with no clear D. Germline V gene lookup returns CDR1 LNHNV and CDR2 YYDKDF (reference sequence). V dropped 0 bases and J dropped 0 bases, with 3 bases sitting between them. This CDR3 is 14 amino acids long. DNA of the CDR3: TGTGCCACCAGCAGAGACCTTAGCAATCAGCCCCAGCATTTT. Residues: CATSRDLSNQPQHF.

The CDR3 region is CASSWGQGSVEQYF. Here the CDR3 DNA reads TGTGCCAGCAGCTGGGGACAGGGTTCGGTCGAGCAGTACTTC. The chain is built from TRBV5-6 and TRBJ2-7; 9 nucleotides agree with TRBD1. The trim removed 3 bases at V and 6 bases at J, leaving 7 bases unmatched. Looked up from germline, CDR1 is SGHDT and CDR2 is YYEEEE. This CDR3 region has 14 residues.

This chain joins TRBV30 and TRBJ2-3; D is possibly TRBD2 (5 bases). Germline CDR1 reads GTSNPN; CDR2 reads SVGIG (reference sequence). The CDR3 is made up of 16 amino acids. The germline V and J ends were trimmed by 0 bases and 0 bases, with 13 bases remaining between them. CDR3 sequence reads: CAWSVVGSTSTDTQYF. DNA of the CDR3: TGTGCCTGGAGTGTAGTTGGGAGTACTAGCACAGATACGCAGTATTTT. Using reference TRBV30 and TRBJ2-3 for the parts outside the CDR3, the full variable domain is SQTIHQWPATLVQPVGSPLSLECTVEGTSNPNLYWYRQAAGRGLQLLFYSVGIGQISSEVPQNLSASRPQDRQFILSSKKLLLSDSGFYLCAWSVVGSTSTDTQYFGPGTRLTVL.

This chain uses TRBV7-9 with TRBJ1-6; a weak D match, TRBD1 (6 bases). This CDR3 comprises 14 residues. Trimming stripped 5 bases from V and 4 bases from J, with 9 bases between. Germline CDR1 is SEHNR and CDR2 is FQNEAQ (reference sequence). The DNA of the CDR3 is TGTGCCAGCAGCACCGGACAGTATAATTCACCCCTCCACTTT. Amino acids: CASSTGQYNSPLHF.

J is TRBJ1-2 and V is TRBV7-9; the D gene is possibly TRBD1 (5 bases). The CDR3 length is 13 residues. In germline, CDR1 is SEHNR, CDR2 FQNEAQ (reference sequence). The V and J ends lost 5 bases and 2 bases respectively, with 9 bases between them. In DNA form, the CDR3 reads TGTGCCAGCAGCCTGACAGAGAACTATGGCTACACCTTC. This gives the protein CASSLTENYGYTF.

The chain is built from TRBV29-1 and TRBJ1-2; tentative D call: TRBD1 (5 bases). Germline CDR1 SQVTM, CDR2 ANQGSEA. The CDR3 spans 12 residues. Trimming took off 7 bases at V and 7 bases at J, with 16 bases between the two ends. CDR3 sequence: CSADGGVSGYTF. In DNA, the CDR3 is TGCAGCGCCGATGGGGGGGTTAGTGGCTACACCTTC.

The chain carries TRBV15 and TRBJ2-5; 10 bases match TRBD1. The trim removed 5 bases at V and 3 bases at J, leaving 3 bases unmatched. Germline V lookup: CDR1 LNHNV, CDR2 YYDKDF (reference sequence). The CDR3 sequence is 14 residues long. The CDR3 bases are TGTGCCACCAGCGGGGGGACAGGGGAAGAGACCCAGTACTTC. Translation gives CATSGGTGEETQYF.

This rearrangement joins TRBV2 to TRBJ2-5; D may correspond to TRBD1 or TRBD2 (6 bases each). Trimming shortened V by 8 bases and J by 7 bases, and 23 bases separated the two germline ends. CDR1 SNHLY and CDR2 FYNNEI come from the germline V gene. This CDR3 is 15 amino acids long. Here the CDR3 DNA reads TGTGCCAGCTTACCGGGACACGGGACTTTGACGACCCAGTACTTC. This codes for CASLPGHGTLTTQYF.

This clone was counted between two and nine times. The chain joins TRBV7-2 to TRBJ2-2; D unclear. With 5 bases removed from V and 3 bases from J, the gap between germline ends came to 13 bases. Germline loops: CDR1 SGHTA, CDR2 FQGNSA. There are 15 residues in the CDR3. The CDR3 region has the DNA TGTGCCAGCAGCCCTATGGGTAGGGACACCGGGGAGCTGTTTTTT. Protein product: CASSPMGRDTGELFF.

The V and J genes are TRBV30 and TRBJ2-5; no clear D gene. The germline V and J ends were trimmed by 2 bases and 1 base, with 11 bases remaining between them. CDR1 is GTSNPN, CDR2 SVGIG, per germline (reference sequence). There are 14 residues in the CDR3. CDR3 region: CAWSFGYGQETQYF. The CDR3 DNA is TGTGCCTGGAGTTTTGGTTACGGCCAAGAGACCCAGTACTTC.

The genes are TRBV7-2 and TRBJ2-1; the match to TRBD2 covers 7 bases. The trim removed 1 base at V and 9 bases at J, leaving 3 bases unmatched. Germline V gives CDR1 SGHTA, CDR2 FQGNSA. CDR3 size: 13 residues. CDR3 in amino acids: CASSLGGTIEQFF. The CDR3 DNA reads as TGTGCCAGCAGCTTAGGGGGGACTATTGAGCAGTTCTTC.

This clone was detected only a few times. The CDR3 nucleotides are TGTGCCAGCCTAGAGAAGGGACAGGGCGTCACCGGGGAGCTGTTTTTT. Its protein is CASLEKGQGVTGELFF. V gene TRBV7-9 combines with J gene TRBJ2-2; 9 nucleotides align to TRBD1. The V segment lost 8 bases and the J segment 4 bases; nucleotides outside the gene matches: 11. The CDR3 is 16 residues long. Germline V gene data show CDR1 as SEHNR and CDR2 as FQNEAQ (reference sequence).

This rearrangement joins TRBV27 to TRBJ2-2; D unclear. Germline V lookup: CDR1 MNHEY, CDR2 SMNVEV (reference sequence). CDR3 size: 12 residues. Trimming shortened V by 0 bases and J by 7 bases, and 3 bases separated the two germline ends. The CDR3 here is CASSLSGGELFF. The CDR3 nucleotides read TGTGCCAGCAGTTTATCGGGCGGGGAGCTGTTTTTT.

The chain recombines TRBV19 with TRBJ1-6; 12 positions match TRBD1. CDR3 length: 15 residues. The J segment lost 7 bases and the V segment lost 4 bases, leaving 2 bases of the junction unmatched. Per the germline V gene, CDR1 is LNHDA and CDR2 is SQIVND (reference sequence). This CDR3 reads CASSKGTGGNSPLHF. The CDR3, as DNA: TGTGCCAGTAGTAAAGGGACAGGGGGCAATTCACCCCTCCACTTT.

This chain connects TRBV7-6 to TRBJ2-5; possibly TRBD2 for D (5 bases). CDR3 length: 14 amino acids. The V end was cut by 1 base, the J end by 3 bases, with 9 bases between. Per the germline V gene, CDR1 is SGHVS and CDR2 is FNYEAQ. This CDR3 reads CASSLGVGEETQYF. CDR3 DNA sequence: TGTGCCAGCAGCTTAGGGGTGGGAGAAGAGACCCAGTACTTC.

The rearrangement links TRBV6-5 to TRBJ2-1; 10 nucleotides agree with TRBD2. Losses at the gene ends were 1 base for V and 7 bases for J; bases not matched to a gene: 4. Germline V gives CDR1 MNHEY, CDR2 SVGAGI. This CDR3 is 15 amino acids long. CDR3 amino acids: CASSYYSGGANEQFF. The DNA for the CDR3 is TGTGCCAGCAGTTACTACAGCGGGGGGGCGAATGAGCAGTTCTTC.

This clone was counted between two and nine times. The J gene is TRBJ2-7, the V gene TRBV29-1; D remains ambiguous. The CDR3 contains 11 residues. Trimming took off 7 bases at V and 2 bases at J, with 9 bases between the two ends. Germline loops: CDR1 SQVTM, CDR2 ANQGSEA. CDR3 protein: CSADTAYEQYF. The CDR3 nucleotides read TGCAGCGCCGACACCGCCTACGAGCAGTACTTC.

This clone has a single count. The V call is TRBV5-1, the J call TRBJ1-2, with 8 positions matching TRBD1. This CDR3 has 13 residues. The ends lost 1 base at V and 10 bases at J; junction bases unmatched: 6. Germline CDR1 is SGHRS and CDR2 is YFSETQ. The CDR3 loop reads CASSLTDRGLYTF. CDR3 coding DNA: TGCGCCAGCAGCTTGACCGACAGGGGACTCTACACCTTC.

The rearrangement links TRBV19 to TRBJ2-7; D may match TRBD1 or TRBD2 (6 bases each). V was shortened by 4 bases and J by 4 bases, with 20 bases between the two germline ends. Germline V gives CDR1 LNHDA, CDR2 SQIVND (reference sequence). The length of the CDR3 is 16 residues. The CDR3 reads CASSTLGGAHYYEQYF. For the CDR3, the DNA is TGTGCCAGTAGTACCCTGGGGGGCGCACATTATTACGAGCAGTACTTC. The full variable domain, with the rest looked up from reference TRBV19 and TRBJ2-7, is DGGITQSPKYLFRKEGQNVTLSCEQNLNHDAMYWYRQDPGQGLRLIYYSQIVNDFQKGDIAEGYSVSREKKESFPLTVTSAQKNPTAFYLCASSTLGGAHYYEQYFGPGTRLTVT.

This chain connects TRBV29-1 to TRBJ2-7, with TRBD1 identical over 10 bases. This CDR3 is 14 amino acids long. Germline CDR1 and CDR2: SQVTM and ANQGSEA. The V gene end was trimmed by 6 bases and the J gene end by 3 bases; junction bases not matched to a gene: 8. CDR3 sequence (DNA): TGCAGCGTCGCCACGACAGGGGGCTACTACGAGCAGTACTTC. This gives the protein CSVATTGGYYEQYF.